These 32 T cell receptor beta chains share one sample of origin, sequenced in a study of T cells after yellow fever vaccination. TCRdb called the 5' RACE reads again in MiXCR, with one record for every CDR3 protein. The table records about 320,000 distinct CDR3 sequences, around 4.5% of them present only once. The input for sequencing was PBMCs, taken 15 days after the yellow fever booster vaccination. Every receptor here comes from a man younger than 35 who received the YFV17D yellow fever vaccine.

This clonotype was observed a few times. This CDR3 is CASRDDVGTDTQYF. Written as DNA, the CDR3 is TGTGCCAGCAGGGATGACGTGGGCACAGATACGCAGTATTTT. The chain recombines TRBV12-3 or TRBV12-4 with TRBJ2-3, with D uncertain. This CDR3 has 14 residues. Trimming pared 6 bases from V and 1 base from J, leaving 11 bases between.

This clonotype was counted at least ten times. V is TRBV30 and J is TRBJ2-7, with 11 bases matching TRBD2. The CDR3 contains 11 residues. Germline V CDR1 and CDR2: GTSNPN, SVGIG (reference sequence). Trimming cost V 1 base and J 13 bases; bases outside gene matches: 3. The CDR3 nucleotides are TGTGCCTGGAGTGCTAGCGGGGGGCAATACTTC. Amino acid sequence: CAWSASGGQYF.

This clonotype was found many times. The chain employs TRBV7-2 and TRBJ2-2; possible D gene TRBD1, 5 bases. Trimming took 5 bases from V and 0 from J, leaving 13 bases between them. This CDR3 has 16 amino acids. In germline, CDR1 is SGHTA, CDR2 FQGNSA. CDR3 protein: CASSHWTTANTGELFF. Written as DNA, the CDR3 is TGTGCCAGCAGCCATTGGACGACAGCGAACACCGGGGAGCTGTTTTTT.

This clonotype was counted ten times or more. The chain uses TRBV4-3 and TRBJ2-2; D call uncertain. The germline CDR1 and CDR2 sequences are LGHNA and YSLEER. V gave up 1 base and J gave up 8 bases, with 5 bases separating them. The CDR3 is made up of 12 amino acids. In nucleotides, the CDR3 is TGCGCCAGCAGCCAAGTCCGAGGGGAGCTGTTTTTT. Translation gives CASSQVRGELFF.

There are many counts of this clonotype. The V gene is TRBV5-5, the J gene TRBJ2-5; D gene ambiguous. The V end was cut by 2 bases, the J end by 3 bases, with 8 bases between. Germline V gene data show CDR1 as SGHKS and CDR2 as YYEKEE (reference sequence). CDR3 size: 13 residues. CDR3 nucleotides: TGTGCCAGCAGCTTCTCCGAAGAAGAGACCCAGTACTTC. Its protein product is CASSFSEEETQYF.

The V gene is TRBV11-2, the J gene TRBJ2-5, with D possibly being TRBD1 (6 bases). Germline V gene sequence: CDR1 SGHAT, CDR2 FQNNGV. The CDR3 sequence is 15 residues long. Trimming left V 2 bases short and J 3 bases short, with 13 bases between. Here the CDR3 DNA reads TGTGCCAGCAGCTTACGCCCAGGGGTAGAAGAGACCCAGTACTTC. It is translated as CASSLRPGVEETQYF.

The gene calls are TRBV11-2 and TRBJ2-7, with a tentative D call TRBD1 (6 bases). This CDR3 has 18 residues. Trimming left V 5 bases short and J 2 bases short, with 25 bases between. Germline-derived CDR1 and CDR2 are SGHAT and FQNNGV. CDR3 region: CASSRDKGLRARAYEQYV. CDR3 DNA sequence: TGTGCCAGCAGCCGGGACAAGGGTTTGAGAGCGAGGGCCTACGAGCAGTACGTC.

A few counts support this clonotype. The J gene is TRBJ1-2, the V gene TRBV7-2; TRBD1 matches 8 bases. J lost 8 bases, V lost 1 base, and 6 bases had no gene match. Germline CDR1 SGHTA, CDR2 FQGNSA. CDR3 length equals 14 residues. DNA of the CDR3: TGTGCCAGCAGCTTAGAGACAGGGGTCGGAGGCTACACCTTC. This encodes CASSLETGVGGYTF.

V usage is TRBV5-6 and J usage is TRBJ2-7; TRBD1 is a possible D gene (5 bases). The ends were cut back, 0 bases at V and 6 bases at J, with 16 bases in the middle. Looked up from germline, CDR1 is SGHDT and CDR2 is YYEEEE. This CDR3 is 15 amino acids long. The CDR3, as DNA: TGTGCCAGCAGCTTGGTTGGGGCCTCCGGACGCGAGCAGTACGTC. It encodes CASSLVGASGREQYV.

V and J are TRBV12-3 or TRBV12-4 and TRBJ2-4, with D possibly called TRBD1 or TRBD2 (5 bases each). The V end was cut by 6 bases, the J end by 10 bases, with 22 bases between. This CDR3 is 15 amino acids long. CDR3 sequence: CASSPFLGVLPIQYF. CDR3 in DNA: TGTGCCAGCAGCCCGTTTCTGGGGGTTCTCCCGATTCAGTACTTC.

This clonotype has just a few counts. CDR3 sequence reads: CATSTGGGTEAFF. The DNA for the CDR3 is TGTGCCACCTCTACAGGGGGCGGGACTGAAGCTTTCTTT. This chain joins TRBV24-1 and TRBJ1-1; 9 bases fit TRBD1. Germline assignment: CDR1 KGHDR and CDR2 SFDVKD. The J segment lost 5 bases and the V segment lost 9 bases, leaving 6 bases of the junction unmatched. This CDR3 comprises 13 residues.

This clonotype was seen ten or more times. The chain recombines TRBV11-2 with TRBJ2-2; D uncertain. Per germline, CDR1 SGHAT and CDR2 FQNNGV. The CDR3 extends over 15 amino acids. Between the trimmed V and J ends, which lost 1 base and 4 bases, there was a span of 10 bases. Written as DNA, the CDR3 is TGTGCCAGCAGCTTAGTCGCTTTTGGCACCGGGGAGCTGTTTTTT. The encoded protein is CASSLVAFGTGELFF.

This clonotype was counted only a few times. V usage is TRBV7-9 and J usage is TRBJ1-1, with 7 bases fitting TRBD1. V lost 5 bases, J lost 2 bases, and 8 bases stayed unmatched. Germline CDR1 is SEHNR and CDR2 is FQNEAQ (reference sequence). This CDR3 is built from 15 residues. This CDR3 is CASSDLTGSNTEAFF. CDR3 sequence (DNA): TGTGCCAGCAGCGACCTGACAGGGTCCAACACTGAAGCTTTCTTT. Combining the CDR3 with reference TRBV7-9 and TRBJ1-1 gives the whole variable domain DTGVSQNPRHKITKRGQNVTFRCDPISEHNRLYWYRQTLGQGPEFLTYFQNEAQLEKSRLLSDRFSAERPKGSFSTLEIQRTEQGDSAMYLCASSDLTGSNTEAFFGQGTRLTVV.

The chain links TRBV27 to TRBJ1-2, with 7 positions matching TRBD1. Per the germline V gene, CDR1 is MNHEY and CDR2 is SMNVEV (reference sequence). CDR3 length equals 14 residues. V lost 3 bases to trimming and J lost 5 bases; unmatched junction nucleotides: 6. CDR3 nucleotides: TGTGCCAGCAGTTTGCTGGGGACAGAATATGGCTACACCTTC. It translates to CASSLLGTEYGYTF.

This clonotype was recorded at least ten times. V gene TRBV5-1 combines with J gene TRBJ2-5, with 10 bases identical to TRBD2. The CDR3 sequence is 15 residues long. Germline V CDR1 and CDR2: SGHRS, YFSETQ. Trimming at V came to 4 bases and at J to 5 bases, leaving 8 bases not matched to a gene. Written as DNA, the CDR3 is TGCGCCAGCAGCCTTGCAGCGGGGGGGCCTGAGACCCAGTACTTC. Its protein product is CASSLAAGGPETQYF.

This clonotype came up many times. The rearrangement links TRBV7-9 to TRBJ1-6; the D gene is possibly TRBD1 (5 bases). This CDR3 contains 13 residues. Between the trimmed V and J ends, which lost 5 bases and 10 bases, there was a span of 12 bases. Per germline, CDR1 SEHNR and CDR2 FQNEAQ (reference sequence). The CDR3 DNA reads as TGTGCCAGCAGCGCAGCTGGGGACTCACCCCTCCACTTT. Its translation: CASSAAGDSPLHF.

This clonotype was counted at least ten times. The CDR3 DNA is TGTGCCAGCTCACGGCTACAGGGAGGGGAGACCCAGTACTTC. It translates to CASSRLQGGETQYF. This chain joins TRBV18 and TRBJ2-5; the D gene is possibly TRBD2 (7 bases). CDR1 is KGHSH and CDR2 is LQKENI in the germline V gene. The CDR3 has 14 amino acids. The V end was cut by 4 bases, the J end by 5 bases, with 14 bases between.

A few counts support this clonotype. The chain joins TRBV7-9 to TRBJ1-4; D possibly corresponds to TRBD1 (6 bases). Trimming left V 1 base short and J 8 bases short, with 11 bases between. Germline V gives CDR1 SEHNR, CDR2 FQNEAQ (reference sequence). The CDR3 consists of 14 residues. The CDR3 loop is CASSLDRVEEKLFF. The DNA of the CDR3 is TGTGCCAGCAGCTTAGACAGGGTGGAGGAAAAACTGTTTTTT. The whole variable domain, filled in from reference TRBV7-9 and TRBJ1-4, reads DTGVSQNPRHKITKRGQNVTFRCDPISEHNRLYWYRQTLGQGPEFLTYFQNEAQLEKSRLLSDRFSAERPKGSFSTLEIQRTEQGDSAMYLCASSLDRVEEKLFFGSGTQLSVL.

The chain's CDR3 is CASSLTDRGQLGYTF. The CDR3 DNA sequence: TGTGCCAGCAGCTTAACGGACAGGGGGCAGCTTGGCTACACCTTC. This sequence joins TRBV7-9 and TRBJ1-2; TRBD1 matches at 11 bases. The CDR3 extends over 15 amino acids. CDR1 and CDR2 from the germline V gene are SEHNR and FQNEAQ (reference sequence). The V and J ends lost 2 bases and 7 bases, in that order; junction bases with no gene match: 6.

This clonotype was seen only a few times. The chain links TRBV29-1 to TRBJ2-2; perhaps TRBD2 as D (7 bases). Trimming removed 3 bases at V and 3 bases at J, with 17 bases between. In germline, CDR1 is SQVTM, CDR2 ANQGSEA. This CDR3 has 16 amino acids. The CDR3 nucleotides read TGCAGCGTTGATATAGTAGAGGGGGGGGACACCGGGGAGCTGTTTTTT. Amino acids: CSVDIVEGGDTGELFF.

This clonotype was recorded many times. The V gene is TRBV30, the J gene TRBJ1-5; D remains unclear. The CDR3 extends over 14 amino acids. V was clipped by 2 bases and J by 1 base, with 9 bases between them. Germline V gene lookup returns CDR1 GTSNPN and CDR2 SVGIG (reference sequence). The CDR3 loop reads CAWSQLTSNQPQHF. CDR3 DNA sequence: TGTGCCTGGAGTCAATTGACGAGCAATCAGCCCCAGCATTTT.

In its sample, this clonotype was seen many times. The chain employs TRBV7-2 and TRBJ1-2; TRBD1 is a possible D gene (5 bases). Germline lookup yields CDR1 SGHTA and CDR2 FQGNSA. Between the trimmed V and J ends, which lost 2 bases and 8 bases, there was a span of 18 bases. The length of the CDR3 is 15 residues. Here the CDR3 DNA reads TGTGCCAGCAGCTTACGGGGCAGGGAGGTGCGGGGCTACACCTTC. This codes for CASSLRGREVRGYTF.

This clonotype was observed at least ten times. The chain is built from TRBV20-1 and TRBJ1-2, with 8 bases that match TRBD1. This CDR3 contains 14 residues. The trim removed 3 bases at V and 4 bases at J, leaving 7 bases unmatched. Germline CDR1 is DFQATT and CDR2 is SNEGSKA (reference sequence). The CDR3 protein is CSASPTGDLYGYTF. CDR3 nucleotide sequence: TGCAGTGCTAGCCCGACAGGGGACCTCTATGGCTACACCTTC.

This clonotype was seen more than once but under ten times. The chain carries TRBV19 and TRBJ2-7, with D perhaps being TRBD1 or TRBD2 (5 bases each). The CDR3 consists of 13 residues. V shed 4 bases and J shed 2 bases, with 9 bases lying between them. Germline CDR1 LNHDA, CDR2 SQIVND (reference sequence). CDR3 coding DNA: TGTGCCAGTAGTAAGGGGAGACCCTACGAGCAGTACTTC. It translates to CASSKGRPYEQYF. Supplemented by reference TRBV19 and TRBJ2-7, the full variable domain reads DGGITQSPKYLFRKEGQNVTLSCEQNLNHDAMYWYRQDPGQGLRLIYYSQIVNDFQKGDIAEGYSVSREKKESFPLTVTSAQKNPTAFYLCASSKGRPYEQYFGPGTRLTVT.

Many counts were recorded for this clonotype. The CDR3 DNA sequence: TGTGCCAGCAGCCTCGGCGGCACGAACACTGAAGCTTTCTTT. Its protein product is CASSLGGTNTEAFF. The chain uses TRBV7-2 and TRBJ1-1; D is undetermined. Germline V gives CDR1 SGHTA, CDR2 FQGNSA. The CDR3 loop spans 14 amino acids. The V end was cut by 5 bases, the J end by 1 base, with 11 bases between.

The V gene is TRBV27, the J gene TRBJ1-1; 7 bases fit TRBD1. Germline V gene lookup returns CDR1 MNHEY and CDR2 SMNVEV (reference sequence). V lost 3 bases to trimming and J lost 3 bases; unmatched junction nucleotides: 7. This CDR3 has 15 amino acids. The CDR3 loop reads CASSFSTGTYTEAFF. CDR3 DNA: TGTGCCAGCAGTTTTTCGACAGGGACGTACACTGAAGCTTTCTTT.

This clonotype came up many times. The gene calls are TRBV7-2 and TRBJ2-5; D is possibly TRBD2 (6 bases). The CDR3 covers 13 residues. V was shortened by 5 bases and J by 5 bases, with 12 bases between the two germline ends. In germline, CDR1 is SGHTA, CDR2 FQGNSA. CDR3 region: CASSQTREETQYF. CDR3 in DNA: TGTGCCAGCAGCCAGACTAGGGAGGAGACCCAGTACTTC.

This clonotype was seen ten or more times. Written as DNA, the CDR3 is TGTGCCAGCAGTTCAGGGGTGATGACCAAAAACATTCAGTACTTC. It is translated as CASSSGVMTKNIQYF. The chain joins TRBV12-3 or TRBV12-4 to TRBJ2-4; D might be TRBD1 (6 bases). There are 15 residues in the CDR3. The V end was cut by 4 bases, the J end by 2 bases, with 12 bases between.

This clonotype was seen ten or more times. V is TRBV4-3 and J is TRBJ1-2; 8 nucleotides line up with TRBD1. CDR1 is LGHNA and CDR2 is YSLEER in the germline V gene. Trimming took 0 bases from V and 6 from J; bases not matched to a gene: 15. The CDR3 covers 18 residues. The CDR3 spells CASSQDPPGGQGSDGYTF. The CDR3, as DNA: TGCGCCAGCAGCCAAGATCCCCCAGGAGGACAGGGATCGGATGGCTACACCTTC.

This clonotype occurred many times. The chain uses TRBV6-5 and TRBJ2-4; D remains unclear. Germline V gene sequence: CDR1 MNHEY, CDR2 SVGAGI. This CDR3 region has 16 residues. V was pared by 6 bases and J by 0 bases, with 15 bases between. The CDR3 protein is CASRPLGILAKNIQYF. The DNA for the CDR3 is TGTGCCAGCAGACCCCTAGGCATCTTAGCCAAAAACATTCAGTACTTC.

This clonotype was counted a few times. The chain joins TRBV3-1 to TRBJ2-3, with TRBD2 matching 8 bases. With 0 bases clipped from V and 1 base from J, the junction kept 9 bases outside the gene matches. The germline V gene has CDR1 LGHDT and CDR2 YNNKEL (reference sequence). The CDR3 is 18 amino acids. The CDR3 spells CASSQDTGRGARTDTQYF. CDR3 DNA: TGTGCCAGCAGCCAAGATACGGGGCGGGGGGCCCGCACAGATACGCAGTATTTT.

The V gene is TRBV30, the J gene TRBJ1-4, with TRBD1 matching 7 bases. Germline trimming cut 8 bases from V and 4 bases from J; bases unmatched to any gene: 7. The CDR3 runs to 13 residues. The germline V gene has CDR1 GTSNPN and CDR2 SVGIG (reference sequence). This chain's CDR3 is CARTDRVNEKLFF. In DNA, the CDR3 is TGTGCCCGGACCGACAGGGTTAATGAAAAACTGTTTTTT.